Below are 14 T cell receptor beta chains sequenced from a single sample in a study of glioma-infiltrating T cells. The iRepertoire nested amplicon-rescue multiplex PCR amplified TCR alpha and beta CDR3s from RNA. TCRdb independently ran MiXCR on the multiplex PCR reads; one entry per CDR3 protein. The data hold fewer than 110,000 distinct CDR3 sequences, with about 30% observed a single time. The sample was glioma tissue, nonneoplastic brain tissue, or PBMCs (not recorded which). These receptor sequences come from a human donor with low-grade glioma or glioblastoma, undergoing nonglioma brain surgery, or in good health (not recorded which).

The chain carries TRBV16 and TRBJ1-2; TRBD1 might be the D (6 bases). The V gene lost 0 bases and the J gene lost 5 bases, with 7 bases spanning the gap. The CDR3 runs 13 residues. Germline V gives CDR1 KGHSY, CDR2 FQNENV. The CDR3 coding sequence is TGTGCCAGCAGCCAATCCCAGGGGTATGGCTACACCTTC. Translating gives CASSQSQGYGYTF.

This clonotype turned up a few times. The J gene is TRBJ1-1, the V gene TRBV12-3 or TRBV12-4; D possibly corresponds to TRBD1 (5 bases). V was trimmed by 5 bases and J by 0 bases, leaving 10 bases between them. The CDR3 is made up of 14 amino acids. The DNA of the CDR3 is TGTGCCAGCAGTCCCGACAGTCTGAACACTGAAGCTTTCTTT. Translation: CASSPDSLNTEAFF.

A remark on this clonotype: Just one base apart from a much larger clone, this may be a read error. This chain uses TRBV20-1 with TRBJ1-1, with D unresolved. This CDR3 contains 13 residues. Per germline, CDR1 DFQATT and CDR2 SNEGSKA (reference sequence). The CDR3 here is CSALRATNTEALF. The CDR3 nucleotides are TGCAGTGCTCTGAGGGCTACGAACACTGAAGCTCTCTTT.

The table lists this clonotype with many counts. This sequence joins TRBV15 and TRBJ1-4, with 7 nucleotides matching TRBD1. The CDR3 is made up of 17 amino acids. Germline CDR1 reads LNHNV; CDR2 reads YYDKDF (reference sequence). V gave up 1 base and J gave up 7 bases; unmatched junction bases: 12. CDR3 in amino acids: CATSRVKHRGGGEKLFF. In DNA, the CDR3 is TGTGCCACCAGCAGAGTTAAGCACCGAGGGGGCGGTGAAAAACTGTTTTTT. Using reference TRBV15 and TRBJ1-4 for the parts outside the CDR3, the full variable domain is DAMVIQNPRYQVTQFGKPVTLSCSQTLNHNVMYWYQQKSSQAPKLLFHYYDKDFNNEADTPDNFQSRRPNTSFCFLDIRSPGLGDTAMYLCATSRVKHRGGGEKLFFGSGTQLSVL.

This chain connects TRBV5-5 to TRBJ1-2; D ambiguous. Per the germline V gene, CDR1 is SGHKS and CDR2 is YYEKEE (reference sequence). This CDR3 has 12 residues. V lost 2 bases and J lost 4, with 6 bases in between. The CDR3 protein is CASSLTIYGYTF. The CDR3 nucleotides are TGTGCCAGCAGCTTAACGATCTATGGCTACACCTTC.

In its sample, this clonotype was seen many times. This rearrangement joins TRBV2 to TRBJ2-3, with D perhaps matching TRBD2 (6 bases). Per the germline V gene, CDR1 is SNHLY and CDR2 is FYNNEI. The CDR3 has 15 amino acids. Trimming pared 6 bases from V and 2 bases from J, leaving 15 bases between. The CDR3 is CASRARDSYTDTQYF. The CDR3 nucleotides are TGTGCCAGCAGAGCCCGGGACTCTTACACAGATACGCAGTATTTT.

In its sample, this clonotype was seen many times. CDR3 DNA: TGTGCCAGCAGCCAAGAATGGTTAGGGTCACCCCTCCACTTT. It translates to CASSQEWLGSPLHF. The genes are TRBV14 and TRBJ1-6; D is unresolved. The V end lost 0 bases, the J end lost 10 bases, and 10 bases lay between the germline ends. This CDR3 has 14 residues. CDR1 SGHDN and CDR2 FVKESK come from the germline V gene.

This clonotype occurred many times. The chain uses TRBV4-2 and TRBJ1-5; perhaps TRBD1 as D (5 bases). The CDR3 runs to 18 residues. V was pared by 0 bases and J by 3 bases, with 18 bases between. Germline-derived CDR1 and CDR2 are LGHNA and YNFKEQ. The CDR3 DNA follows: TGTGCCAGCAGCCAAGATTTGTTAGCAGGGAGGAACAATCAGCCCCAGCATTTT. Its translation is CASSQDLLAGRNNQPQHF.

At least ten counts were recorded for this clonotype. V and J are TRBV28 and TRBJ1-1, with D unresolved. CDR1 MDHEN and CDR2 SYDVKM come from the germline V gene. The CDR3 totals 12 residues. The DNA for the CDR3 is TGTGCTGGGAAGACTCTGAACACTGAAGCTTTCTTT. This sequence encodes CAGKTLNTEAFF.

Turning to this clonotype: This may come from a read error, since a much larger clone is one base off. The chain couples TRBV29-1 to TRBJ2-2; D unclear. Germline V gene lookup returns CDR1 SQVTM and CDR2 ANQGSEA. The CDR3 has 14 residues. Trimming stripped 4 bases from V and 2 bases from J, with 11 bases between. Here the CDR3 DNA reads TGCAGCGTTGTAGATCCGGATAACACCGGGGAGCTGTTTTTT. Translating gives CSVVDPDNTGELFF.

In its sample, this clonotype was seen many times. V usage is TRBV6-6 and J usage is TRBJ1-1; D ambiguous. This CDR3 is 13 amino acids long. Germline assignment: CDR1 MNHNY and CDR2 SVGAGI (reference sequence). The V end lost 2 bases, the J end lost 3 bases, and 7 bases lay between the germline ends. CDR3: CASSYVAHTEAFF. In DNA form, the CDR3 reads TGTGCCAGCAGTTACGTAGCCCACACTGAAGCTTTCTTT.

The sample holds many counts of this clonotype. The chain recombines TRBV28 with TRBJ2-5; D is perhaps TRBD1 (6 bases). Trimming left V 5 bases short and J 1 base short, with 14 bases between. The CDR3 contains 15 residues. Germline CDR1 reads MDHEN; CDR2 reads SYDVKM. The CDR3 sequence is CASSPPLGGQETQYF. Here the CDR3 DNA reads TGTGCCAGCAGTCCTCCCCTAGGGGGCCAAGAGACCCAGTACTTC.

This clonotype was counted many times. The CDR3 DNA reads as TGTGCCAGCTCACCACGAATTACTAGCGGGGGCAATGAGCAGTTCTTC. Its protein is CASSPRITSGGNEQFF. The chain combines TRBV18 with TRBJ2-1; 11 nucleotides match TRBD2. Germline CDR1 and CDR2: KGHSH and LQKENI. This CDR3 spans 16 amino acids. V shed 1 base, J shed 6 bases, and the junction held 5 bases outside the gene matches.

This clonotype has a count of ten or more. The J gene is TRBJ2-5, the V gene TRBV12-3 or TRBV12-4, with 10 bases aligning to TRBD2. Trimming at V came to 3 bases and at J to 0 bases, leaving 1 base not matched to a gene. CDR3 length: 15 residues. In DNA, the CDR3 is TGTGCCAGCAGTTTTCTAGCGGGGGACCAAGAGACCCAGTACTTC. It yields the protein CASSFLAGDQETQYF.